This TCR beta chain was profiled in a study of blood T cell repertoires in COVID-19. The CDR3 is 11 amino acids. The germline V gene encodes CDR1 MGHDK and CDR2 SYGVNS. V was shortened by 6 bases and J by 6 bases, with 8 bases between the two germline ends. The table came from immunoSEQ multiplex PCR; TCRdb's copy has only in-frame clones and leaves some out. Here the sample spans 150,000 to 190,000 clones, about 85% being singletons. The chain uses TRBV25-1 and TRBJ1-1; TRBD1 might be the D (5 bases). The sequence came from a woman aged 60-75 years with COVID-19, enrolled during active disease. Specimen: peripheral blood. The CDR3 is CASRAGAEAFF. The CDR3 DNA follows: TGTGCCAGCAGGGCGGGGGCTGAAGCTTTCTTT.